This TCR beta chain emerged from a study of T cell responses to AZD1222 COVID-19 vaccine (dated by TCRdb to about 2021). As for the study more broadly: Because spike-specific TCR depth and breadth did not differ between the two schedules, AZD1222 recipients who got a second dose at roughly 4 weeks were pooled with those who got a second dose at roughly 12 weeks. A total of 240 or so trial participants underwent TCR sequencing, of whom approximately 200 had received two doses of AZD1222 and approximately 25 had received two doses of the MenACWY control vaccine. Trial participants were enrolled by age into subgroups of 18-55, 56-69 and 70-plus years, and 148, 28 and 57 TCR-sequenced participants, respectively, were included in these subgroups.

The CDR3 regions of human TCRbeta chains were subjected to immunosequencing. Turning to the authors' computational methods: TCRs in the repertoires were compared against a reference library of SARS-CoV-2-specific TCRs that had been generated with the MIRA antigen-specificity platform. Breadth was defined as the fraction of unique TCRs that were SARS-CoV-2-associated. Depth was defined as the fraction of total T cells that were SARS-CoV-2-associated. Using the MIRA data, each spike-specific TCR was assigned both to the spike region to which the TCR was reactive and to a CD4 or CD8 class. Log10-transformed breadth and depth values were compared by one-way ANOVA with Sidak's multiple comparisons tests. TCRdb obtained this table from immuneACCESS and retained in-frame rearrangements with V and J assigned. These tables miss some clones; where compared with another copy, unresolved V genes account for less than half of the shortfall, and the remainder is unexplained. The DNA was the basis for D and trimming; V, J and clone size are from that table. A total of around 110,000 clones appear in this sample, around 90% of them only once. Together, the top ten hold around 4.3% of the sample.

The study at large found these results: The 56-69-year group was small, and its depth increase did not reach significance, likely because of low power. After two AZD1222 doses, both the breadth and the depth of spike-specific TCRs were significantly higher than at day 0 and than in MenACWY recipients. Because no day 14 peak-response samples were available, repertoires were characterized only after the peak T cell response. Reportedly, almost half of the unique spike-specific TCRs recognized epitopes lying outside the regions that are mutated in the B.1.351 and B.1.1.7 variants. Participants were mostly white British and included more females than males, and it was suggested by the authors that clonal diversity may have been underestimated. The whole spike protein was spanned by vaccine-associated CD4 TCRs, and dominant responses were seen in regions 160-218 and 743-854. Only six AZD1222 recipients were SARS-CoV-2 seropositive at baseline, limiting conclusions about previously exposed vaccinees.

Taken with the paper, the label for time point translates to: baseline before first vaccination. Vaccinee samples came from UK trials COV001 and COV002, including a single-blind randomized controlled phase 2/3 trial of AZD1222 (ChAdOx1 nCoV-19) in healthy adults. Trial participant PBMC samples were collected at day 0 and day 28 after the second dose for TCRbeta chain sequencing. At the junction V is shortened by 0 bases and J by 1 base, with 7 bases in between. The CDR3 holds 14 amino acids from the cysteine to the phenylalanine. The sequence is cut down to CDR3 DNA, 42 bases in frame from base 1. Via the germline V gene, CDR1 is SGHRS and CDR2 YFSETQ. Concerning this clone: No cognate antigen has been identified for it. It has no much larger one-base neighbor in the sample; base qualities were not kept.

The origin of this receptor is an adult in good health. This specimen was peripheral blood, taken on day 0 of AZD1222 vaccination. Rearrangement joined TRBV5-1 to TRBJ1-1, with the D gene not confidently named. The sequence in DNA is TGCGCCAGCAGCTTGGAGACCCCGAACACTGAAGCTTTCTTT. This codes for CASSLETPNTEAFF.